These 8 T cell receptor beta chains were sequenced from one sample in a study of blood T cell repertoires in COVID-19. Some clones are missing from TCRdb's copy, which holds only in-frame ones; the method was immunoSEQ multiplex PCR. The sample shows about 98,000 clones, 82% of them seen only once. The specimen sequenced was peripheral blood. These receptors were obtained from a man between 65 and 80 years old with active or convalescent COVID-19.

The chain couples TRBV5-1 to TRBJ2-1; TRBD1 agrees at 8 bases. The V segment lost 2 bases and the J segment 8 bases; nucleotides outside the gene matches: 6. This CDR3 spans 14 amino acids. In germline, CDR1 is SGHRS, CDR2 YFSETQ. CDR3 bases: TGCGCCAGCAGCTTTAGGACAGGGAAAGATGAGCAGTTCTTC. Protein: CASSFRTGKDEQFF.

This rearrangement joins TRBV5-1 to TRBJ2-5, with TRBD1 identical over 9 bases. This CDR3 has 14 amino acids. Germline V gene lookup returns CDR1 SGHRS and CDR2 YFSETQ. Trimming took 4 bases from V and 5 from J; bases not matched to a gene: 6. The CDR3 reads CASSITGGRETQYF. The CDR3, as DNA: TGCGCCAGCAGCATCACAGGGGGCCGGGAGACCCAGTACTTC.

The chain uses TRBV7-8 and TRBJ2-1, with 7 bases that match TRBD2. V lost 1 base, J lost 2 bases, and 8 bases stayed unmatched. Germline V lookup: CDR1 SGHVS, CDR2 FQNEAQ. There are 17 residues in the CDR3. The CDR3 region has the DNA TGTGCCAGCAGCTTAGTGGAAGCGGGGCTTACCTACAATGAGCAGTTCTTC. This encodes CASSLVEAGLTYNEQFF.

The gene calls are TRBV14 and TRBJ2-7, with TRBD2 as a possible D gene (6 bases). The length of the CDR3 is 15 residues. The ends were cut back, 1 base at V and 2 bases at J, with 12 bases in the middle. The germline V gene encodes CDR1 SGHDN and CDR2 FVKESK. The DNA for the CDR3 is TGTGCCAGCAGCCAAGTGCAGGGAGGACCCTACGAGCAGTACTTC. This codes for CASSQVQGGPYEQYF.

This chain joins TRBV7-3 and TRBJ2-5; tentatively, D is TRBD2 (7 bases). The CDR3 has 15 amino acids. Germline CDR1 is SGHTA and CDR2 is FQGTGA. The V and J ends lost 5 bases and 2 bases respectively, with 15 bases between them. For the CDR3, the DNA is TGTGCCAGCAGCCACCGGGGGGCCGCTCAAGAGACCCAGTACTTC. It encodes CASSHRGAAQETQYF.

This sequence joins TRBV28 and TRBJ1-2; TRBD1 aligns across 8 bases. V was clipped by 5 bases and J by 7 bases; unmatched bases: 3. The CDR3 consists of 12 residues. Germline-derived CDR1 and CDR2 are MDHEN and SYDVKM. CDR3 residues: CASSGTGGGYTF. DNA of the CDR3: TGTGCCAGCAGTGGAACAGGGGGTGGCTACACCTTC.

The gene calls are TRBV11-2 and TRBJ1-5; D remains unclear. V dropped 1 base and J dropped 7 bases, with 8 bases sitting between them. Germline V CDR1 and CDR2: SGHAT, FQNNGV. This CDR3 has 13 amino acids. The CDR3 nucleotides read TGTGCCAGCAGCTTAGGAGGGAGACAGCCCCAGCATTTT. Protein product: CASSLGGRQPQHF.

This chain links TRBV18 with TRBJ2-1; 10 bases are a match to TRBD2. The V gene's germline CDR1 is KGHSH and CDR2 LQKENI. Trimming cost V 2 bases and J 6 bases; bases outside gene matches: 4. The length of the CDR3 is 15 residues. CDR3 amino acids: CASSPGSGGPNEQFF. CDR3 DNA sequence: TGTGCCAGCTCACCAGGTAGCGGGGGGCCCAATGAGCAGTTCTTC.